The 6 T cell receptor beta chains in this list originate from one sample, sequenced in a study of OX40 agonist ivuxolimab in advanced cancers. Sequenced by immunoSEQ multiplex PCR; TCRdb stores in-frame clones only, minus some. This sample yields 78,000 or so clones, of which around 90% are seen a single time; more than 0.4% belongs to the top ten. The starting material was CD4+ or CD8+ T cells sorted from blood, obtained in a trial of the OX40 agonist ivuxolimab. These receptors were collected from an adult with an advanced solid tumor such as melanoma, head and neck, liver or kidney cancer.

The rearrangement joins TRBV5-4 to TRBJ2-1, with 8 bases identical to TRBD2. Germline V lookup: CDR1 SGHNT, CDR2 YYREEE (reference sequence). This CDR3 spans 15 amino acids. The J segment lost 7 bases and the V segment lost 0 bases, leaving 6 bases of the junction unmatched. CDR3 coding DNA: TGTGCCAGCAGCTTGGCCCAGCGGGAGAATAATGAGCAGTTCTTC. This translates into CASSLAQRENNEQFF.

The chain is built from TRBV7-2 and TRBJ1-2; D not resolved. Germline CDR1 is SGHTA and CDR2 is FQGNSA. The V end lost 0 bases, the J end lost 2 bases, and 10 bases lay between the germline ends. The CDR3 spans 15 residues. CDR3 in amino acids: CASSLAHGLNYGYTF. The CDR3 DNA reads TGTGCCAGCAGCTTAGCTCACGGGCTAAACTATGGCTACACCTTC.

J is TRBJ1-2 and V is TRBV27; D call uncertain. The CDR3 consists of 14 residues. Germline lookup yields CDR1 MNHEY and CDR2 SMNVEV (reference sequence). With 5 bases removed from V and 4 bases from J, the gap between germline ends came to 14 bases. The CDR3 loop reads CASSLSGLSYGYTF. The CDR3 nucleotides read TGTGCCAGCAGTCTCTCGGGGTTGAGCTATGGCTACACCTTC.

V gene TRBV4-1 combines with J gene TRBJ2-7; tentatively, D is TRBD1 or TRBD2 (5 bases each). There are 16 residues in the CDR3. Germline loops: CDR1 MGHRA, CDR2 YSYEKL. The germline V and J ends were trimmed by 1 base and 0 bases, with 13 bases remaining between them. CDR3 sequence (DNA): TGCGCCAGCAGCCAAGGGTTGGGACGGTTCTCCTACGAGCAGTACTTC. Translated, it gives CASSQGLGRFSYEQYF.

This clone came up a few times. The chain links TRBV12-5 to TRBJ1-1; D unresolved. The ends were cut back, 6 bases at V and 3 bases at J, with 11 bases in the middle. The CDR3 length is 13 residues. The germline gives CDR1 LGHNT, CDR2 FRNRAP. CDR3 residues: CASGSRLDTEAFF. The CDR3 coding sequence is TGTGCTAGTGGATCTCGGTTGGACACTGAAGCTTTCTTT. Complete variable domain (other parts from reference TRBV12-5 and TRBJ1-1): DARVTQTPRHKVTEMGQEVTMRCQPILGHNTVFWYRQTMMQGLELLAYFRNRAPLDDSGMPKDRFSAEMPDATLATLKIQPSEPRDSAVYFCASGSRLDTEAFFGQGTRLTVV.

The J gene is TRBJ2-3, the V gene TRBV27; the match to TRBD2 covers 12 bases. With V trimmed by 3 bases and J by 4 bases, 8 bases remained unmatched. The CDR3 sequence is 17 residues long. Germline assignment: CDR1 MNHEY and CDR2 SMNVEV (reference sequence). CDR3 protein: CASSFKRLAGASDTQYF. In DNA form, the CDR3 reads TGTGCCAGCAGTTTCAAGAGACTAGCGGGAGCATCAGATACGCAGTATTTT.